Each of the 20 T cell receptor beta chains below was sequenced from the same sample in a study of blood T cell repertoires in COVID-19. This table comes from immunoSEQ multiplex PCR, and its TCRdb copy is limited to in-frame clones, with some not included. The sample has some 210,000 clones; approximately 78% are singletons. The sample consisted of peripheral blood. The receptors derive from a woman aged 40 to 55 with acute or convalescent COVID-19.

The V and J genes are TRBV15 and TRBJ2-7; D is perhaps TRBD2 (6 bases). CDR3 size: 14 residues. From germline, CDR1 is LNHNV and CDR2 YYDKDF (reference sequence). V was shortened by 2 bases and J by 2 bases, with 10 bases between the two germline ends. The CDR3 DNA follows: TGTGCCACCAGCAGATCGGGAGCCACCTACGAGCAGTACTTC. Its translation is CATSRSGATYEQYF.

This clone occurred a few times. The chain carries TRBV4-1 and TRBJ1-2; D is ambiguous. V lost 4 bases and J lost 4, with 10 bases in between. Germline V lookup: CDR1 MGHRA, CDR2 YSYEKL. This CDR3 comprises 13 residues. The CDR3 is CASSPITSYGYTF. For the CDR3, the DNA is TGCGCCAGCAGCCCTATAACGAGCTATGGCTACACCTTC.

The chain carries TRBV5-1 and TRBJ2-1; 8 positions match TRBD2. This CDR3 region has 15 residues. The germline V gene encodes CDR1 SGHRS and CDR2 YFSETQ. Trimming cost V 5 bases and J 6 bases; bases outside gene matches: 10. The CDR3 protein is CASRQGPGRGNEQFF. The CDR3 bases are TGCGCCAGCAGACAGGGACCCGGGAGGGGCAATGAGCAGTTCTTC.

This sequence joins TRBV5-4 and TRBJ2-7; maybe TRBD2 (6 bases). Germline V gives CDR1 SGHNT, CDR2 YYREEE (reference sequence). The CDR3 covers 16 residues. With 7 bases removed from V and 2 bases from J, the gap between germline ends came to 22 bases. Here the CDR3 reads CASSAHPGTGAYEQYF. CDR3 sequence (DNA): TGTGCCAGCTCAGCCCACCCGGGGACGGGAGCCTACGAGCAGTACTTC.

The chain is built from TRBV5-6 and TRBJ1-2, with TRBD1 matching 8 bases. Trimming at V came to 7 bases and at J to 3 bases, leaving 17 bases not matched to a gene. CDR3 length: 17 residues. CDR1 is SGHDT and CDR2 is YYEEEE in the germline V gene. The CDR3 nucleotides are TGTGCCAGCCTGGTTTTTGCAGGGGGCGACGATTACTATGGCTACACCTTC. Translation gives CASLVFAGGDDYYGYTF.

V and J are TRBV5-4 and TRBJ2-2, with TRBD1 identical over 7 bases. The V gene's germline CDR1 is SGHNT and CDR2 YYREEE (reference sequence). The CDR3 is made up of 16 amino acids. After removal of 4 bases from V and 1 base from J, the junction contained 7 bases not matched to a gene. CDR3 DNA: TGTGCCAGCAGCCTGGAACGGACAGGGAACACCGGGGAGCTGTTTTTT. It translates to CASSLERTGNTGELFF. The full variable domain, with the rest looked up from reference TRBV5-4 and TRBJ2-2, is ETGVTQSPTHLIKTRGQQVTLRCSSQSGHNTVSWYQQALGQGPQFIFQYYREEENGRGNFPPRFSGLQFPNYSSELNVNALELDDSALYLCASSLERTGNTGELFFGEGSRLTVL.

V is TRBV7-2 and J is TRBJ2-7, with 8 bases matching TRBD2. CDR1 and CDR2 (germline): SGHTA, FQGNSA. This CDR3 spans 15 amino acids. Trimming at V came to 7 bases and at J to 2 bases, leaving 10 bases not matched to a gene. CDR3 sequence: CASTISGGVTYEQYF. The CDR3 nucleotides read TGTGCCAGCACCATCTCCGGGGGGGTGACCTACGAGCAGTACTTC.

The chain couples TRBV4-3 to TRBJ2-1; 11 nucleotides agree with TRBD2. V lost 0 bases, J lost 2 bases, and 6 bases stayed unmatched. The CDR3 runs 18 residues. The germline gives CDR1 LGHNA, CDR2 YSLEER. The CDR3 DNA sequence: TGCGCCAGCAGCCAAGACTCACTAGCGGGAGCCCCCTACAATGAGCAGTTCTTC. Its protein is CASSQDSLAGAPYNEQFF.

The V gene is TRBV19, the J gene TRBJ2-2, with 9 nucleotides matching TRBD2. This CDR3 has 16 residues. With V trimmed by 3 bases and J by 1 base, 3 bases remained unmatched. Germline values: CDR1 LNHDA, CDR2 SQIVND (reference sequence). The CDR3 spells CASSISSGVNTGELFF. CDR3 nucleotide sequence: TGTGCCAGTAGTATCTCTAGCGGGGTGAACACCGGGGAGCTGTTTTTT. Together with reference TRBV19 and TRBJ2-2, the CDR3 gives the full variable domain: DGGITQSPKYLFRKEGQNVTLSCEQNLNHDAMYWYRQDPGQGLRLIYYSQIVNDFQKGDIAEGYSVSREKKESFPLTVTSAQKNPTAFYLCASSISSGVNTGELFFGEGSRLTVL.

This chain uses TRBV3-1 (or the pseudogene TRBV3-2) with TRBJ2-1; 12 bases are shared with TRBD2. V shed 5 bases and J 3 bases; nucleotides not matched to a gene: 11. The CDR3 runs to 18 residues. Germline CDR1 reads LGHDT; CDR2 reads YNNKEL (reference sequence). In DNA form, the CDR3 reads TGTGCCAGCAGCGGAGGTAGCCTACTAGCGGGAGGCTACAATGAGCAGTTCTTC. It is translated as CASSGGSLLAGGYNEQFF.

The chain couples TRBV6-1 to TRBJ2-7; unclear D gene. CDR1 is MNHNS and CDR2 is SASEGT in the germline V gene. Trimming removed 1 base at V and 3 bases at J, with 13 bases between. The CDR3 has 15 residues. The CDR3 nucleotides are TGTGCCAGCAGTGAAGGGTATACGGTGCGCTACGAGCAGTACTTC. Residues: CASSEGYTVRYEQYF.

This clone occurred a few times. In DNA, the CDR3 is TGTGCCAGCAGCTTGACAGGGAACACTGAAGCTTTCTTT. Its translation: CASSLTGNTEAFF. The V and J genes are TRBV9 and TRBJ1-1; weak D call: TRBD1 (6 bases). Trimming left V 4 bases short and J 1 base short, with 8 bases between. CDR3 length: 13 amino acids. Germline CDR1 and CDR2: SGDLS and YYNGEE.

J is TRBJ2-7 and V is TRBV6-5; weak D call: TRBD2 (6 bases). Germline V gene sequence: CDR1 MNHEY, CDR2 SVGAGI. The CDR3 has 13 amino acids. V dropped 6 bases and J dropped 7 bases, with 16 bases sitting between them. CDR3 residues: CASSETGGREQYF. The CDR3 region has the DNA TGTGCCAGCAGCGAGACTGGAGGGCGGGAGCAGTACTTC.

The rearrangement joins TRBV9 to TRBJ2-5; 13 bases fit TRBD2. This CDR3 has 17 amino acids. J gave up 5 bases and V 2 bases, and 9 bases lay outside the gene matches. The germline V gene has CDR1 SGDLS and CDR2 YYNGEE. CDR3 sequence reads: CASSVEGLAGWGETQYF. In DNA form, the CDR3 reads TGTGCCAGCAGCGTCGAGGGACTAGCGGGGTGGGGGGAGACCCAGTACTTC.

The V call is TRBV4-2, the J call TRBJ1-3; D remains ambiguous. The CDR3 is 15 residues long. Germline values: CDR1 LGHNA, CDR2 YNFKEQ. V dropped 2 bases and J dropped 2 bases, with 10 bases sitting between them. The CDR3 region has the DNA TGTGCCAGCAGCCAAAGACATTTAACTGGAAACACCATATATTTT. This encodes CASSQRHLTGNTIYF.

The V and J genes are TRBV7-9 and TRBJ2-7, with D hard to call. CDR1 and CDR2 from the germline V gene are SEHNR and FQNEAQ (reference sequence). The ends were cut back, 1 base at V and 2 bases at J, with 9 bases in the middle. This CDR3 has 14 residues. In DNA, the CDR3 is TGTGCCAGCAGCTTAGGGCCCGCCACCTACGAGCAGTACTTC. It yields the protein CASSLGPATYEQYF.

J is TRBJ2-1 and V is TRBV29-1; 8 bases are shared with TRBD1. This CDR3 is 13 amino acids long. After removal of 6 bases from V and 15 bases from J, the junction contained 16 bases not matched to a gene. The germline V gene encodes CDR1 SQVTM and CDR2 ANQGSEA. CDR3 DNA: TGCAGCGTCCTATCGCAGGGGGCGTCAAGTCGGTTCTTC. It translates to CSVLSQGASSRFF.

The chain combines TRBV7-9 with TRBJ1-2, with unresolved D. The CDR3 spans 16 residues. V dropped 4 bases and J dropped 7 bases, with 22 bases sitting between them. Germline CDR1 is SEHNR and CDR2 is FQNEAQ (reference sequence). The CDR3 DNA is TGTGCCAGCAGCTCCACCAAGGCGGAACGGCTCTTTGGCTACACCTTC. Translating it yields CASSSTKAERLFGYTF.

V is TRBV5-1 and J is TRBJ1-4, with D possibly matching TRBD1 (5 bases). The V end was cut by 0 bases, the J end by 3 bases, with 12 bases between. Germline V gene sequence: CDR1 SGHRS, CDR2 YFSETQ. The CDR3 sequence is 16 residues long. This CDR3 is CASSLGQRGPNEKLFF. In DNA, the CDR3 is TGCGCCAGCAGCTTGGGTCAGCGGGGCCCTAATGAAAAACTGTTTTTT.

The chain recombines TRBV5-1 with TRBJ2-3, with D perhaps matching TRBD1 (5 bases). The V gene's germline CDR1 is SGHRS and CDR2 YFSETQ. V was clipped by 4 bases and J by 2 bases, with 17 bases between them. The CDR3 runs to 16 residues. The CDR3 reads CASSPPLDSSTDTQYF. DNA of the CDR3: TGCGCCAGCAGCCCCCCCTTAGACAGTTCCACAGATACGCAGTATTTT.